A selection of T cell receptor beta chains follows, all from one sample in a study of OX40 agonist ivuxolimab in advanced cancers. Profiled with immunoSEQ multiplex PCR; TCRdb holds only in-frame clones, not every one. The table records tens of thousands of clones, roughly 87% of them present only once. This specimen consisted of CD4+ or CD8+ T cells sorted from blood, obtained in a trial of the OX40 agonist ivuxolimab. These receptors were collected from an adult with an advanced solid tumor such as melanoma, head and neck, liver or kidney cancer. CDR3s include the opening cysteine and the closing phenylalanine or tryptophan. D genes are given only for firm matches. Expanded clones get a size class; other rows say once, few or many, or leave the size out.

J	V	D	size	CDR3	DNA
TRBJ2-2	TRBV19	TRBD1	.	CASSLGQGAITGELFF	TGTGCCAGTAGTTTGGGACAGGGGGCGATCACCGGGGAGCTGTTTTTT
TRBJ2-2	TRBV28	.	.	CASSPRSEGTGELFF	TGTGCCAGCAGTCCGAGATCGGAAGGCACCGGGGAGCTGTTTTTT
TRBJ1-2	TRBV28	TRBD1	.	CASSSQGTNYGYTF	TGTGCCAGCAGCTCACAGGGGACCAACTATGGCTACACCTTC
TRBJ2-7	TRBV7-2	TRBD2	.	CASSAPTSEIYYEQYF	TGTGCCAGCAGCGCCCCGACTAGCGAAATTTACTACGAGCAGTACTTC
TRBJ1-2	TRBV2	.	.	CASVIGIGGYTF	TGTGCCAGCGTAATAGGGATCGGTGGCTACACCTTC
TRBJ2-3	TRBV13	TRBD2	once	CASSLPSGYTDTQYF	TGTGCCAGCAGCTTACCTAGCGGATACACAGATACGCAGTATTTT
TRBJ1-2	TRBV9	.	.	CASSSPRGDQANYGYTF	TGTGCCAGCAGCTCCCCCCGAGGGGACCAGGCTAACTATGGCTACACCTTC
TRBJ2-3	TRBV2	TRBD1	.	CASSEGQEVSDTQYF	TGTGCCAGCAGCGAAGGACAGGAGGTATCAGATACGCAGTATTTT
TRBJ1-1	TRBV28	.	.	CASSSSLNTEAFF	.
TRBJ2-7	TRBV7-9	.	.	CASLGLAYEQYF	TGTGCCAGTTTAGGACTCGCCTACGAGCAGTACTTC
TRBJ2-7	TRBV27	TRBD1	.	CASRFGTDNYEQYF	TGTGCCAGCAGATTCGGGACAGATAACTACGAGCAGTACTTC
TRBJ2-1	TRBV7-8	.	.	CASSPSIDSYNEQFF	TGTGCCAGCAGCCCCTCGATAGACTCCTACAATGAGCAGTTCTTC
TRBJ2-2	TRBV5-1	TRBD1	.	CASSFWDRENTGELFF	TGCGCCAGCAGCTTCTGGGACAGGGAGAACACCGGGGAGCTGTTTTTT
TRBJ1-6	TRBV6-1	.	.	CASSASPDSPLHF	TGTGCCAGCAGTGCTAGTCCAGATTCACCCCTCCACTTT
TRBJ1-1	TRBV7-9	TRBD1	.	CASPSTGTFSSLNTEAFF	TGTGCCAGCCCCTCGACAGGGACCTTTTCTTCTCTGAACACTGAAGCTTTCTTT
TRBJ2-2	TRBV4-1	.	.	CASSQARGTGELFF	TGCGCCAGCAGCCAAGCACGGGGAACCGGGGAGCTGTTTTTT
TRBJ2-2	TRBV7-2	.	.	CASSSQEGLGTGELFF	TGTGCCAGCAGCTCTCAGGAGGGCCTCGGCACCGGGGAGCTGTTTTTT
TRBJ2-5	TRBV7-9	.	.	CASSPTRDSEYQETQYF	TGTGCCAGCAGCCCGACGCGGGACAGCGAGTACCAAGAGACCCAGTACTTC